This TCR beta chain derives from a study of cytomegalovirus exposure and HLA in healthy donors (dated by TCRdb to 2016 to 2017). Some background on the complete study: In an earlier analysis of some 610 of the donors, less than 350 Gb of sequence data and 117 million unique TCR beta sequences from some 170 million T cells were reported. A separate validation cohort of some 130 different subjects was used in addition to the 666-subject first cohort. HLA typing covered class I and class II loci at four-digit resolution. In an earlier analysis of roughly 580 of the donors, high-throughput TCR beta sequencing was used to judge whether each TCR beta V gene segment behaved as functional or pseudogenic. The study aimed to test whether cataloging public T cell receptors could reveal signatures of past pathogen exposure. A later analysis re-examined previously published TCR beta repertoires from several hundred donors and added high-resolution HLA genotyping to investigate patterns of TCR occurrence. Every repertoire in the discovery cohort had been generated on one and the same sequencing platform. To predict cytomegalovirus infection status, the study combined high-throughput TCR immunosequencing, statistical association of individual TCRs with disease status, and machine learning. Four or five DR-DQ haplotypes were handled as single units for association and clustering, since linkage in the cohort was strong. Donor age, sex, ethnicity and CMV serostatus were collected together with the repertoire data. The number of donors typed differed by locus, with 629-630 for A, B, C, DRB1 and DQB1, roughly 520 for DQA1, some 570 for DPA1, and around 450 for DPB1. Of the roughly 420 genotyped donors, 75% to 85% were placed in the genetic ancestry cluster associated with self-reported Caucasian donors. The study used immunosequencing to profile the T cell repertoires of hundreds of subjects and linked those repertoires to cytomegalovirus serostatus. A later genetic analysis used genome-wide SNP genotypes for about 55% of the 666 donors, treating that subset as a discovery cohort. Around 330 gigabases of sequencing data and tens of millions of unique TCR sequences made up an early release that covered fewer than 650 HLA-typed donors. Rather than using new phenotypic data, the later analysis identified candidate immune exposures from TCR beta sequences and from how often those sequences occurred across donors. Across approximately 420 genotyped donors of the cohort, an average of about 240,000 unique TCR beta nucleotide sequences per donor were sequenced, and 15% to 20% of those sequences were non-productive.

The germline V gene (reference sequence) sets CDR1 to MNHNY and CDR2 to SVGAGI. The CDR3 holds 13 amino acids from the cysteine to the phenylalanine. Of the read, only the CDR3 DNA is kept; its 39 bases are in frame from base 1. After removal of 6 bases from V and 3 bases from J, the junction retains 3 bases not matched to a gene. This clone turned up a few times. What antigen it recognizes has not been identified. No base qualities exist here, and no much larger clone lies one base off it. In total, approximately 690 healthy bone marrow donors made up the cohort. Cohort members were all nominally healthy when sampled, although unrecorded immune exposures were likely present. The donor tested CMV seronegative and was one of the 352 seronegative cohort members. A peripheral blood sample was provided by each donor, and peripheral blood mononuclear cells were used for TCR beta sequencing. The Qiagen DNeasy Blood Extraction Kit was used to extract genomic DNA from the blood cell samples.

The research as a whole found: Several of the top co-occurrence clusters appeared to be linked to parvovirus B19, influenza, CMV and Epstein-Barr virus, according to a later analysis. A later analysis associated 17,000 or so TCR beta sequences with specific HLA alleles at a false discovery rate of 0.05. In a later analysis, TCR association rates were found to vary across HLA loci, with the most associated TCRs seen for DRB1 alleles and the fewest for HLA-C alleles. According to a later genetic analysis, donors in an Asian-associated ancestry cluster had fewer N-insertions in productive TCRs than the roughly 700-donor mean. Sequencing depth was assumed to be roughly uniform across donors in the presence/absence analyses, though that assumption may not hold. The earlier analysis of some 560 of the donors excluded 15 to 20 rarely observed V segments, including chromosome 9 orphons, because counts were too low. In an earlier analysis of fewer than 750 of the donors, most TCR beta V segments were observed in productive rearrangements about 87% or about 30% of the time, broadly matching IMGT annotations. V-gene and J-gene trimming of TCR beta chains was associated with a missense DCLRE1C variant in a later genetic analysis, and the association was replicated in an independent cohort. A cluster of highly shared sequence variants was judged likely to be a technical artifact of the sequencing pipeline. When HLA alleles, especially DR and DQ, strongly co-occurred, TCR associations were difficult to assign to individual alleles. Across donors, most TCR sequences were observed very rarely, whereas some public TCRs were present in many individuals. Cytomegalovirus status was reported to be diagnosed by the classifier with high specificity and sensitivity in both the original and validation cohorts. The authors suggested that the approach could potentially be extended to other disease states and immunological phenotypes. Most CMV-associated TCR beta chains appeared to be HLA-restricted in a later analysis, and the HLA associations seemed to be driven largely by CMV exposure. Some IMGT-functional V segments, including TRBV6-2 and TRBV6-3, could not be told apart with the 87-base-pair reads, so those segments were excluded. A further reported finding was that TCR beta sequences accurately predicted the HLA-A and HLA-B alleles for most subjects in the first cohort. The only immune exposure information available for the cohort was CMV serostatus. Compared with equally common non-associated chains, HLA-associated TCR beta chains in a later analysis were more clonally expanded and had lower generation probabilities. A few of the identified cytomegalovirus-associated TCR beta chains were confirmed in vitro to be specific for cytomegalovirus antigens. Because HLA typing was missing for some donors at each locus, association tests included only the typed subset. The cohort was sequenced for TCR beta chains only, and without alpha or paired-chain data the features that could be detected were limited. Correlated functional status among segregating V segments might be attributable to linkage disequilibrium, but an unknown experimental factor could not be ruled out. In the study, about 150 TCR beta chains were listed as associated with cytomegalovirus.

Library preparation used the immunoSEQ multiplex PCR assay. For the multiplex PCR, a mixture combining 60 forward primers for TCR Vbeta segments and 13 reverse primers for TCR Jbeta segments was used. A multiplex PCR assay on genomic DNA amplified the CDR3 region of rearranged TCR beta genes. On the Illumina HiSeq System, the amplified TCR beta libraries were sequenced as 87-base-pair reads. The authors processed their data as follows. A later analysis counted 75 million to 100 million unique TCR beta chains across the 670 or so repertoires, and 9 million to 14 million of these chains were shared by at least two donors. Raw reads were error-corrected and collapsed into unique sequences with a nearest-neighbor algorithm that merged closely related sequences to remove PCR and sequencing errors. To assign V, D and J gene segments, CDR3 sequences were aligned to IMGT reference sequences. Each retained sequence needed at least a six-nucleotide match to both a V gene segment and a J gene segment. Rearrangements were classified as productive when the CDR3 lacked stop codons and remained in frame with V and J, and all other rearrangements were classified as non-productive. CDR3 was defined according to IMGT convention as the region running from the second conserved V-encoded cysteine to the conserved J-encoded phenylalanine. In an earlier analysis of around 600 of the donors, sequences lacking an unambiguous match to a single V gene segment were excluded. An earlier analysis of 587 of the donors called V segments functional above 56.7% productive rearrangements and segregating when the between-donor standard deviation exceeded 5%. A statistical classification framework was built to diagnose cytomegalovirus status from the catalog of TCR beta chain sequences. V and J gene assignment, in a later analysis, came from comparing TCR nucleotide sequences with IMGT/GENE-DB human TR gene sequences. Using the TCRdist pipeline, a later analysis assigned CDR3 sequences along with most-parsimonious VDJ recombination scenarios. A later analysis defined each TCR beta chain by its CDR3 amino acid sequence plus V-gene family, and excluded reads lacking a unique V-gene family. To address suspected cross-contamination and a sequencing artifact, a later analysis removed approximately 600 highly shared, low-generation-probability nucleotide sequences. In a later analysis, a clonal expansion index for each public chain was calculated from normalized within-repertoire ranks of inferred template counts. A later analysis computed generation probabilities with a VDJ recombination model fitted to out-of-frame rearrangements, and checked the results against IGoR. In a later analysis, TCR-TCR, TCR-HLA and TCR-CMV co-occurrence was scored with hypergeometric tests, and a repertoire-size bias correction was applied to TCR pairs. In a later analysis, false discovery rates were estimated by permuting HLA or CMV assignments 20 times. In a later analysis, co-occurring TCRs were grouped using DBSCAN, with TCRdist sequence similarity added in when clustering inside HLA-allele-positive subsets. Repertoires with fewer than 30,000 or more than 120,000 public chains, plus five repertoires with anomalous nucleotide sharing, were excluded from co-occurrence clustering. Imported from immuneACCESS, the table was reduced by TCRdb to in-frame sequences with V and J called. These copies leave out some clones; in studies compared against another copy, an unresolved V gene accounts for under half, and the cause of the remainder is not known. V, J and clone size were drawn from that table, and D and trimming were deduced from the DNA. The sample records 100,000 or so clones, approximately 80% of which are singletons. About 5% of the sample rests with the top ten.

The sequence links TRBV6-6 to TRBJ2-7, with 9 central nucleotides matching TRBD2. This TCR was sampled from a male donor in good health and CMV-seronegative. Sequencing was performed on PBMCs. CDR3 protein: CASRGTSSYEQYF. The nucleotides read TGTGCCAGCAGGGGGACTAGCAGCTACGAGCAGTACTTC.